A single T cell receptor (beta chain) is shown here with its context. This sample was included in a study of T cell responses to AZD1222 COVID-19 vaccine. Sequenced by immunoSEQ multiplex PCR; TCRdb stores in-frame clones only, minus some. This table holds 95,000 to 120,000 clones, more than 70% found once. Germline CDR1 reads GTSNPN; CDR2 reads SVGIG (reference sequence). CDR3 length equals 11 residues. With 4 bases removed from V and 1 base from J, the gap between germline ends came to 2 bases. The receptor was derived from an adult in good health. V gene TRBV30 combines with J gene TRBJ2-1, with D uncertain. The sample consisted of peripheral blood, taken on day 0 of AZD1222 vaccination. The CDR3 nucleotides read TGTGCCTGGACATCCTACAATGAGCAGTTCTTC. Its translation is CAWTSYNEQFF.